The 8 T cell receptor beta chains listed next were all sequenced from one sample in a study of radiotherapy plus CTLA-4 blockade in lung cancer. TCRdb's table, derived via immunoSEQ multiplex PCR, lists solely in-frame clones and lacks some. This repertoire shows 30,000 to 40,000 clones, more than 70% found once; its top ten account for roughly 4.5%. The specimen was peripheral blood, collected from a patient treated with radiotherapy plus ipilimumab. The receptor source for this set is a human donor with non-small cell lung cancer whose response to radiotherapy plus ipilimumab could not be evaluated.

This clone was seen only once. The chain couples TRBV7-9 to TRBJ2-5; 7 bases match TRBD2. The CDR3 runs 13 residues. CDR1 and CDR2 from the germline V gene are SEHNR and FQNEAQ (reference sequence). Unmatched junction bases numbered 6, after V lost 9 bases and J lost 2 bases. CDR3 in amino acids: CASEGGEQETQYF. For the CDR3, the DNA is TGTGCCAGTGAGGGAGGGGAACAAGAGACCCAGTACTTC.

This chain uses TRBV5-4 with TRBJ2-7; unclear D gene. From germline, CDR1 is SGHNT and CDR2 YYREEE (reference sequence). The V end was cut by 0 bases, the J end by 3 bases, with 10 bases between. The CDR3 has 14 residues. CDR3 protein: CASSLGPQIYEQYF. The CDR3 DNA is TGTGCCAGCAGCTTGGGACCACAGATCTACGAGCAGTACTTC.

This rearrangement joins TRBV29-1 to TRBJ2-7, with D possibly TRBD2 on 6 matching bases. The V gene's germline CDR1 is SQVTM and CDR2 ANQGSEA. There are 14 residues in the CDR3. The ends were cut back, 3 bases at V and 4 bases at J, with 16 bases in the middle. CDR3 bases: TGCAGCGTTGAGGAGACTAGAAAGTCATACGAGCAGTACTTC. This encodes CSVEETRKSYEQYF.

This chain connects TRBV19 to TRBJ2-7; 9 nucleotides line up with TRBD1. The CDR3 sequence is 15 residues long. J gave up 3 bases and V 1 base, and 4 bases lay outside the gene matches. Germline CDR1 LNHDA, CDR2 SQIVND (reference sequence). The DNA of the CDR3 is TGTGCCAGTAGTATAGGGACAGGGGCCTTCTACGAGCAGTACTTC. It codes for CASSIGTGAFYEQYF.

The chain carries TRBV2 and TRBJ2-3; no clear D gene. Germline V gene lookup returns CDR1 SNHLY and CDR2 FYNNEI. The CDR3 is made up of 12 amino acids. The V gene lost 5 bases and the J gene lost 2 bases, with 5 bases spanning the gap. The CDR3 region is CASSQLTDTQYF. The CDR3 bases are TGTGCCAGCAGTCAACTCACAGATACGCAGTATTTT. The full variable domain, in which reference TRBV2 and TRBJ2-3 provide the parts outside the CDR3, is EPEVTQTPSHQVTQMGQEVILRCVPISNHLYFYWYRQILGQKVEFLVSFYNNEISEKSEIFDDQFSVERPDGSNFTLKIRSTKLEDSAMYFCASSQLTDTQYFGPGTRLTVL.

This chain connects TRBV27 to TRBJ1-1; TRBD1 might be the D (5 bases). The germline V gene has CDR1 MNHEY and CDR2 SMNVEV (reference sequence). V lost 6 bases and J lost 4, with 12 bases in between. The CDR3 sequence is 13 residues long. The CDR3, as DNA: TGTGCCAGCAGGGGGCTATGGGGCACTGAAGCTTTCTTT. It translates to CASRGLWGTEAFF.

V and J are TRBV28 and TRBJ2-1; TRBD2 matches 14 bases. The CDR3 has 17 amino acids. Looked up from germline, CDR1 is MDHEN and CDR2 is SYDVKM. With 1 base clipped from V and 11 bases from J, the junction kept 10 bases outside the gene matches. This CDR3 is CASSLYLRLAGGHKQFF. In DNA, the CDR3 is TGTGCCAGCAGTTTATATCTTCGACTAGCGGGAGGGCACAAGCAGTTCTTC.

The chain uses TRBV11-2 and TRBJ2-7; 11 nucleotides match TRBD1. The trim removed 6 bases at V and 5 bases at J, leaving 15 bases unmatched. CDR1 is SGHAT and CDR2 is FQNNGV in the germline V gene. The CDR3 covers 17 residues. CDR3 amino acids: CASRSIRAGQGVDEQYF. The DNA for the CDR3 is TGTGCCAGCAGAAGTATCCGTGCGGGACAGGGGGTTGACGAGCAGTACTTC.